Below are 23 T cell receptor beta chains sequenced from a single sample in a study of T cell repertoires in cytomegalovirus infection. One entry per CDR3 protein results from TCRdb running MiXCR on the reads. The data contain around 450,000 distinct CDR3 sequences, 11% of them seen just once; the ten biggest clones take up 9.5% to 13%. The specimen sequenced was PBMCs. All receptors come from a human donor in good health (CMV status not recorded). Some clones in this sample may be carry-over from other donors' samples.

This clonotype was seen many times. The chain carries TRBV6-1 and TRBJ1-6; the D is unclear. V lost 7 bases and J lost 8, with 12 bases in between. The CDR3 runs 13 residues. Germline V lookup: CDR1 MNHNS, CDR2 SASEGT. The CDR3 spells CASISNGDSPLHF. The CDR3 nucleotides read TGTGCCAGCATTTCGAACGGGGATTCACCCCTCCACTTT.

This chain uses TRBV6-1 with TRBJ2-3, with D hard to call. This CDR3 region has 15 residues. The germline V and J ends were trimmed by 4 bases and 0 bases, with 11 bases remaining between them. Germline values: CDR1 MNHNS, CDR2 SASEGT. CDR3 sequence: CASSVTSSSTDTQYF. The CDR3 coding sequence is TGTGCCAGCAGTGTGACTTCTTCTAGCACAGATACGCAGTATTTT.

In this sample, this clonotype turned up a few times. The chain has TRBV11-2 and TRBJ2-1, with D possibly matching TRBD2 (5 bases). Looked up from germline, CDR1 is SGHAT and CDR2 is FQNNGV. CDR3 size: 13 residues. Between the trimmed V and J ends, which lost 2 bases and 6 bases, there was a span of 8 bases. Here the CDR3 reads CASSLSDFNEQFF. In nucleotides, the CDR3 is TGTGCCAGCAGCTTATCGGACTTCAATGAGCAGTTCTTC.

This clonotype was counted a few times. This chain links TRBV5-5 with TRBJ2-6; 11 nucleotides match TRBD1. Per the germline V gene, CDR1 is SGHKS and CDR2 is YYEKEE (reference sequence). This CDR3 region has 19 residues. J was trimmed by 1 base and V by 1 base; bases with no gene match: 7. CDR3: CASSLIPGQGGSGANVLTF. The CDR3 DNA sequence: TGTGCCAGCAGCTTGATTCCGGGACAGGGGGGGTCTGGGGCCAACGTCCTGACTTTC.

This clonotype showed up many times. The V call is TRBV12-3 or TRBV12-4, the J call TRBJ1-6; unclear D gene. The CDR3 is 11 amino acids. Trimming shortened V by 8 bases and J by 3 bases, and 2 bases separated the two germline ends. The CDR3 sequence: CASGYNSPLHF. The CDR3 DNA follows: TGTGCCAGCGGCTATAATTCACCCCTCCACTTT.

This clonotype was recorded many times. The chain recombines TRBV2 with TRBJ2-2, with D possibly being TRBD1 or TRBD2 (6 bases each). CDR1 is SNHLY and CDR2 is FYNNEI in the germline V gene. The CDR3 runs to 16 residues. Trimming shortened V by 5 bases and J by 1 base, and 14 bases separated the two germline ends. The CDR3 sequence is CASSPMGGQNTGELFF. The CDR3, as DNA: TGTGCCAGCAGTCCAATGGGGGGCCAGAACACCGGGGAGCTGTTTTTT.

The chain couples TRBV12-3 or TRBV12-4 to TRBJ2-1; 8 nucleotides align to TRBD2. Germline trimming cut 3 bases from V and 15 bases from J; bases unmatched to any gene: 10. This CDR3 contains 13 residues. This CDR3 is CASSLSDGRASFF. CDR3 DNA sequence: TGTGCCAGCAGTTTGTCTGACGGGAGGGCATCGTTCTTC.

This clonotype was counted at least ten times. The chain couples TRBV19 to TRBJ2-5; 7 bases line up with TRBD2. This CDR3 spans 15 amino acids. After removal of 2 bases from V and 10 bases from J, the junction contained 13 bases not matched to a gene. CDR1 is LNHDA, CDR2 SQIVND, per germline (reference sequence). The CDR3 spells CASSIRRTRVRGQYF. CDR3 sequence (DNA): TGTGCCAGTAGTATACGGCGGACTAGGGTGAGGGGCCAGTACTTC.

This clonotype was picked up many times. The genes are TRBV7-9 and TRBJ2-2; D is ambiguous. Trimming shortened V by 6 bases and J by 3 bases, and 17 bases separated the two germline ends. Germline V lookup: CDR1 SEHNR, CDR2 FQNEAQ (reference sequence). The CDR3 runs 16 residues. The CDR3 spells CASRAGPPSHTGELFF. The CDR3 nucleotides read TGTGCCAGCAGGGCCGGACCGCCATCTCACACCGGGGAGCTGTTTTTT.

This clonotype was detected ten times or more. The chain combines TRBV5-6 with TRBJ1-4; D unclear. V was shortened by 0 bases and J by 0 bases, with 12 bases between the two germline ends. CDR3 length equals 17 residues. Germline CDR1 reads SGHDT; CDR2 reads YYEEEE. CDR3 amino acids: CASSLARHRATNEKLFF. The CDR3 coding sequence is TGTGCCAGCAGCTTGGCAAGGCACCGTGCAACTAATGAAAAACTGTTTTTT.

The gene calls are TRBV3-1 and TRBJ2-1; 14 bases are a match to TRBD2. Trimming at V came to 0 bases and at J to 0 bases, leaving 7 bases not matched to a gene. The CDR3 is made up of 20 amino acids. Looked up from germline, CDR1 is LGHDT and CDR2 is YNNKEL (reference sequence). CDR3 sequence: CASSQEWTSGRKGSYNEQFF. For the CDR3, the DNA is TGTGCCAGCAGCCAAGAATGGACTAGCGGGAGGAAGGGCTCCTACAATGAGCAGTTCTTC.

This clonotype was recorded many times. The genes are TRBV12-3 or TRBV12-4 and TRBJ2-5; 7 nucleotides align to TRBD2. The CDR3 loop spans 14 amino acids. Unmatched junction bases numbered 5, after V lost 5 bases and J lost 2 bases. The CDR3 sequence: CASSPRGEQETQYF. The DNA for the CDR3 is TGTGCCAGCAGTCCCCGGGGGGAACAAGAGACCCAGTACTTC.

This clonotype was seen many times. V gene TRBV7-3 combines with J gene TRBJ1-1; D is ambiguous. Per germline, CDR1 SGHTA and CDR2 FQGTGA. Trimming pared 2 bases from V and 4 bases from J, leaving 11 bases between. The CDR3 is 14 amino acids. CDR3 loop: CASSLAGLSTEAFF. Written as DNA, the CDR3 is TGTGCCAGCAGCTTAGCGGGTTTGAGCACTGAAGCTTTCTTT.

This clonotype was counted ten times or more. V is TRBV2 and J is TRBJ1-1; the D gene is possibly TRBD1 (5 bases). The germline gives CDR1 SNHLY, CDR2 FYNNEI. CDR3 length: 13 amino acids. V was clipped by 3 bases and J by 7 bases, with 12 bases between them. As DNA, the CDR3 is TGTGCCAGCAGTGAGGGGGGTCTCCTTGAAGCTTTCTTT. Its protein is CASSEGGLLEAFF.

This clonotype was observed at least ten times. CDR3 loop: CASSLESRRNIQYF. As DNA, the CDR3 is TGTGCCAGCAGCCTTGAATCCAGGAGGAACATTCAGTACTTC. The V call is TRBV5-6, the J call TRBJ2-4, with a weak D call TRBD2 (5 bases). From germline, CDR1 is SGHDT and CDR2 YYEEEE. The CDR3 contains 14 residues. Deletions cut 4 bases from V and 7 bases from J, with 15 bases between.

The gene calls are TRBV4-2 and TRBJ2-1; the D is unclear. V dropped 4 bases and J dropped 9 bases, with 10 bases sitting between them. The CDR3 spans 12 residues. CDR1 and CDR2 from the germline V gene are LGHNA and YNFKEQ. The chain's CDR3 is CASSLTQPEQFF. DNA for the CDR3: TGTGCCAGCAGCCTAACTCAGCCTGAGCAGTTCTTC.

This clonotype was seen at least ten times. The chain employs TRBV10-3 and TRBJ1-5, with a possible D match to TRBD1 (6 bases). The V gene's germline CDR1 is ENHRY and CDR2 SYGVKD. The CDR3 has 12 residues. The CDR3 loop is CASRDNNQPQHF. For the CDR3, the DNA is TGTGCTTCCCGGGACAACAATCAGCCCCAGCATTTT.

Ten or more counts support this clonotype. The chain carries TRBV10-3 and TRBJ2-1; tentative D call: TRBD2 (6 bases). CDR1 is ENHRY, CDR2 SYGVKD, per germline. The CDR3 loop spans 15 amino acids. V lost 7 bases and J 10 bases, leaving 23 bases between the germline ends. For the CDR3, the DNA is TGTGCCATCAACCAAGCGGGCCTGAGGGGAGGAGAGCAGTTCTTC. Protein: CAINQAGLRGGEQFF.

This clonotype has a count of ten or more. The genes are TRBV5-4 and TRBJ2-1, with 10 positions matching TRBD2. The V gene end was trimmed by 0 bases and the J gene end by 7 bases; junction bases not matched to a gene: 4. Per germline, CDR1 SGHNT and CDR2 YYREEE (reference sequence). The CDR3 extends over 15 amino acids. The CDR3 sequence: CASSLGVAGGNEQFF. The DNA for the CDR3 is TGTGCCAGCAGCTTGGGAGTAGCGGGGGGAAATGAGCAGTTCTTC.

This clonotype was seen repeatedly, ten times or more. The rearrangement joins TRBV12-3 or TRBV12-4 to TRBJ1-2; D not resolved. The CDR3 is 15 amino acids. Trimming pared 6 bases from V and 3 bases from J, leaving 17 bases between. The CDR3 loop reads CASSLDGGGHYGYTF. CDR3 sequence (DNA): TGTGCCAGCAGCTTGGATGGAGGTGGGCACTATGGCTACACCTTC.

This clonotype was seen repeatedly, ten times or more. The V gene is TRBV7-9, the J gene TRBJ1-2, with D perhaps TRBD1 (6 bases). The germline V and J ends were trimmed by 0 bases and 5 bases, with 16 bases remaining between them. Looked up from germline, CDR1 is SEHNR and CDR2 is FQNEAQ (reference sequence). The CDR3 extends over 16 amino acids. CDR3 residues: CASSLAPGQSSYGYTF. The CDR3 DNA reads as TGTGCCAGCAGCTTAGCACCCGGACAGTCTTCTTATGGCTACACCTTC.

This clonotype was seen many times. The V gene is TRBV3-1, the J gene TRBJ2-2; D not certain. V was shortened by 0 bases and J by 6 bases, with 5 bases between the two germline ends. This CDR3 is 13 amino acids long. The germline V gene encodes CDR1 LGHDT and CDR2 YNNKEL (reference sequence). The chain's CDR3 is CASSQESAGELFF. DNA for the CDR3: TGTGCCAGCAGCCAAGAAAGTGCCGGGGAGCTGTTTTTT.

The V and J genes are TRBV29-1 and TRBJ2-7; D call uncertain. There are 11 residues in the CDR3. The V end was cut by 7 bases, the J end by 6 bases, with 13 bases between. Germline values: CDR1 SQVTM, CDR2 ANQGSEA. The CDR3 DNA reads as TGCAGCGGGATTAGCCTTGGCGAGCAGTACTTC. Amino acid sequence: CSGISLGEQYF.